This is a list of T cell receptor beta chains from one sample in a study of human T cells and chemical hapten exposure. TCRdb itself ran the reads through MiXCR, one entry per CDR3 protein. Of more than 100,000 distinct CDR3 sequences listed, approximately 9.3% are singletons. The specimen sequenced was whole blood. Source of these receptors: a human donor in good health. Some clones in this sample may be carry-over from other donors' samples. The CDR3 runs from the conserved cysteine through the conserved F or W. The D gene is left open where the match is weak. A row's size may be missing; if present it is once, few, many or a size class.

j_gene: TRBJ2-1
v_gene: TRBV12-3/TRBV12-4
abundance: .
d_gene: TRBD2
CDR3nt: TGTGCCAGCAGTATAGCGGGAGGGCCCCGGGGTGAGCAGTTCTTC
CDR3aa: CASSIAGGPRGEQFF

j_gene: TRBJ2-2
v_gene: TRBV11-2
abundance: many
d_gene: .
CDR3nt: TGTGCCAGCAGCTTCGTTCTACCCGGGGAGCTGTTTTTT
CDR3aa: CASSFVLPGELFF

j_gene: TRBJ2-7
v_gene: TRBV4-1
abundance: few
d_gene: .
CDR3nt: TGCGCCAGCAGCCAAGAACTGCCGTACGAGCAGTACTTC
CDR3aa: CASSQELPYEQYF

j_gene: TRBJ1-2
v_gene: TRBV12-3/TRBV12-4
abundance: few
d_gene: TRBD1
CDR3nt: TGTGCCAGCAGTCTCCGGGACAGGGACGGTGGTGGCTACACCTTC
CDR3aa: CASSLRDRDGGGYTF

j_gene: TRBJ2-7
v_gene: TRBV6-2/TRBV6-3
abundance: .
d_gene: .
CDR3nt: TGTGCCAGCAGCCTAGGACCGGGACTCTCTTCAAGCTCCTACGAGCAGTACTTC
CDR3aa: CASSLGPGLSSSSYEQYF

j_gene: TRBJ1-3
v_gene: TRBV5-5
abundance: many
d_gene: .
CDR3nt: TGTGCCAGCAGTTTACAGGGCCGTCTACGAACTGGAAACACCATATATTTT
CDR3aa: CASSLQGRLRTGNTIYF

j_gene: TRBJ2-7
v_gene: TRBV21-1
abundance: .
d_gene: .
CDR3nt: TGTGCCAGCAGCAAAGCAGACGGCAGGGCTCCTCCCTACGAGCAGTACTTC
CDR3aa: CASSKADGRAPPYEQYF

j_gene: TRBJ1-2
v_gene: TRBV12-3/TRBV12-4
abundance: .
d_gene: .
CDR3nt: TGTGCCAGCAGCCCCACTACAAATTTCTATGGCTACACCTTC
CDR3aa: CASSPTTNFYGYTF

j_gene: TRBJ2-1
v_gene: TRBV6-2/TRBV6-3
abundance: .
d_gene: TRBD1
CDR3nt: TGTGCCAGCAGTTACTCGATATTCCGACAGGGGAACAATGAGCAGTTCTTC
CDR3aa: CASSYSIFRQGNNEQFF

j_gene: TRBJ2-1
v_gene: TRBV10-3
abundance: many
d_gene: .
CDR3nt: TGTGCCATCAGTGAAGGCCGGTCCGCCTACAATGAGCAGTTCTTC
CDR3aa: CAISEGRSAYNEQFF

j_gene: TRBJ1-5
v_gene: TRBV12-3/TRBV12-4
abundance: .
d_gene: TRBD1
CDR3nt: TGTGCCAGCAGTTGGGGACAGGGCCTGGGGTATAGCAATCAGCCCCAGCATTTT
CDR3aa: CASSWGQGLGYSNQPQHF

j_gene: TRBJ2-1
v_gene: TRBV7-9
abundance: many
d_gene: .
CDR3nt: TGTGCCAGCAGCTCCATTACAGGCCCCAAAGATCCTGAGCAGTTCTTC
CDR3aa: CASSSITGPKDPEQFF

j_gene: TRBJ2-7
v_gene: TRBV4-1
abundance: many
d_gene: .
CDR3nt: TGCGCCAGCAGCCAAGACTGGGTCAGCTCCTACGAGCAGTACTTC
CDR3aa: CASSQDWVSSYEQYF

j_gene: TRBJ2-3
v_gene: TRBV20-1
abundance: few
d_gene: TRBD2
CDR3nt: TGCAGCGGCCTTAGCGGGAGGGCAGATACGCAGTATTTT
CDR3aa: CSGLSGRADTQYF

j_gene: TRBJ2-6
v_gene: TRBV29-1
abundance: many
d_gene: TRBD1
CDR3nt: TGCAGCGCCCAGACAGGGGGCTCTGGGGCCAACGTCCTGACTTTC
CDR3aa: CSAQTGGSGANVLTF

j_gene: TRBJ1-2
v_gene: TRBV12-5
abundance: .
d_gene: .
CDR3nt: TGTGCTAGTGGTTCACCTACCGGGGGGACGGGCTACACCTTC
CDR3aa: CASGSPTGGTGYTF

j_gene: TRBJ2-2
v_gene: TRBV18
abundance: many
d_gene: .
CDR3nt: TGTGCCAGCTCATCCTTAGACATGAACACCGGGGAGCTGTTTTTT
CDR3aa: CASSSLDMNTGELFF

j_gene: TRBJ2-5
v_gene: TRBV7-8
abundance: .
d_gene: .
CDR3nt: TGTGCCAGCAGTGGGGGCCAAGAGACCCAGTACTTC
CDR3aa: CASSGGQETQYF

j_gene: TRBJ2-3
v_gene: TRBV15
abundance: few
d_gene: .
CDR3nt: TGTGCCACCAGTCCAAAGGGGGACACCGAAAGCACAGATACGCAGTATTTT
CDR3aa: CATSPKGDTESTDTQYF

j_gene: TRBJ2-7
v_gene: TRBV6-6
abundance: .
d_gene: TRBD1
CDR3nt: TGTGCCAGCCAGACGGGAGGGACAGGGGGATACGAGCAGTACTTC
CDR3aa: CASQTGGTGGYEQYF

j_gene: TRBJ1-2
v_gene: TRBV19
abundance: many
d_gene: TRBD1
CDR3nt: TGTGCCACCTCAGATGGGACAGCTTATGGCTACACCTTC
CDR3aa: CATSDGTAYGYTF

j_gene: TRBJ2-5
v_gene: TRBV12-3/TRBV12-4
abundance: few
d_gene: TRBD2
CDR3nt: TGTGCCAGCAGCGGACTAGCGGGAGTCGAGACCCAGTACTTC
CDR3aa: CASSGLAGVETQYF

j_gene: TRBJ1-5
v_gene: TRBV12-3/TRBV12-4
abundance: many
d_gene: .
CDR3nt: TGTGCCAGCAGTTTGGCTACAGGGAATCAGCCCCAGCATTTT
CDR3aa: CASSLATGNQPQHF

j_gene: TRBJ1-2
v_gene: TRBV6-5
abundance: few
d_gene: TRBD1
CDR3nt: TGTGCCAGCACACACAGGGGAGTTCCTGGCTACACCTTC
CDR3aa: CASTHRGVPGYTF

j_gene: TRBJ1-2
v_gene: TRBV19
abundance: .
d_gene: .
CDR3nt: TGTGCCAGTAGTGTGACCGTGGGCTATGGCTACACCTTC
CDR3aa: CASSVTVGYGYTF

j_gene: TRBJ2-1
v_gene: TRBV7-2
abundance: many
d_gene: TRBD2
CDR3nt: TGTGCCAGCAGCCCCCCAGGGGTAGCGGGAGAAGGTGAGCAGTTCTTC
CDR3aa: CASSPPGVAGEGEQFF

j_gene: TRBJ1-2
v_gene: TRBV20-1
abundance: .
d_gene: TRBD1
CDR3nt: TGCAGTGCTAGAGCCGGGACAGGAGTTAACTATGGCTACACCTTC
CDR3aa: CSARAGTGVNYGYTF

j_gene: TRBJ2-3
v_gene: TRBV6-5
abundance: few
d_gene: TRBD1
CDR3nt: TGTGCCAGCAGTTACCCGTTCGACAGGGTGGGCGGCACAGATACGCAGTATTTT
CDR3aa: CASSYPFDRVGGTDTQYF

j_gene: TRBJ1-1
v_gene: TRBV5-6
abundance: .
d_gene: .
CDR3nt: TGTGCCAGCAGCTTGGTGAGTTTTGGCACTGAAGCTTTCTTT
CDR3aa: CASSLVSFGTEAFF

j_gene: TRBJ1-1
v_gene: TRBV5-1
abundance: many
d_gene: .
CDR3nt: TGCGCCAGCAGCACCAGGGAGAACACTGAAGCTTTCTTT
CDR3aa: CASSTRENTEAFF

j_gene: TRBJ2-7
v_gene: TRBV6-1
abundance: few
d_gene: .
CDR3nt: TGTGCCAGCACCCGCGAGGGGGATGTAGCCTACGAGCAGTACTTC
CDR3aa: CASTREGDVAYEQYF

j_gene: TRBJ2-7
v_gene: TRBV19
abundance: .
d_gene: TRBD2
CDR3nt: TGTGCCAGTAGTAGTGGGACTAGCGGGGGGGCCTACGAGCAGTACTTC
CDR3aa: CASSSGTSGGAYEQYF

j_gene: TRBJ1-2
v_gene: TRBV15
abundance: few
d_gene: .
CDR3nt: TGTGCCACCAGCATTGGAGGGAAGGCGAACTATGGCTACACCTTC
CDR3aa: CATSIGGKANYGYTF

j_gene: TRBJ2-1
v_gene: TRBV12-3/TRBV12-4
abundance: .
d_gene: .
CDR3nt: TGTGCCAGCAGTTTAGTGGTACAGGGATACAATGAGCAGTTCTTC
CDR3aa: CASSLVVQGYNEQFF

j_gene: TRBJ2-7
v_gene: TRBV7-2
abundance: few
d_gene: TRBD2
CDR3nt: TGTGCCAGCAGCCCCGGACTAGGTGTAGGCTACGAGCAGTACTTC
CDR3aa: CASSPGLGVGYEQYF

j_gene: TRBJ2-1
v_gene: TRBV20-1
abundance: few
d_gene: TRBD2
CDR3nt: TGCAGTGCTATAAAGGCGGGACTAAAAAATGAGCAGTTCTTC
CDR3aa: CSAIKAGLKNEQFF

j_gene: TRBJ1-4
v_gene: TRBV27
abundance: .
d_gene: .
CDR3nt: TGTGCCAGCAGTTTATCCCAGGGAGGTGAAAAACTGTTTTTT
CDR3aa: CASSLSQGGEKLFF

j_gene: TRBJ2-2
v_gene: TRBV6-1
abundance: .
d_gene: TRBD1
CDR3nt: TGTGCCAGCAGTGAATGGAGACAGGGTATGAACACCGGGGAGCTGTTTTTT
CDR3aa: CASSEWRQGMNTGELFF

j_gene: TRBJ2-5
v_gene: TRBV4-3
abundance: .
d_gene: .
CDR3nt: TGCGCCAGCAGCCAAGCGTGGCAGGTTAAAGAGACCCAGTACTTC
CDR3aa: CASSQAWQVKETQYF

j_gene: TRBJ1-5
v_gene: TRBV20-1
abundance: many
d_gene: .
CDR3nt: TGCAGTGCTAGCAGGGGACCCGACAATCAGCCCCAGCATTTT
CDR3aa: CSASRGPDNQPQHF

j_gene: TRBJ1-6
v_gene: TRBV20-1
abundance: many
d_gene: TRBD1
CDR3nt: TGCAGTGTTAGAGGTAGGGGGACAGTCGAACCCCTCCACTTT
CDR3aa: CSVRGRGTVEPLHF

j_gene: TRBJ1-1
v_gene: TRBV14
abundance: many
d_gene: TRBD1
CDR3nt: TGTGCCAGCAGCGGAGACAGGGGCCCGGGGACTGAAGCTTTCTTT
CDR3aa: CASSGDRGPGTEAFF

j_gene: TRBJ2-4
v_gene: TRBV28
abundance: .
d_gene: .
CDR3nt: TGTGCCAGCAGTTTCACAGGGGAGGGCAAAAACATTCAGTACTTC
CDR3aa: CASSFTGEGKNIQYF

j_gene: TRBJ2-1
v_gene: TRBV6-5
abundance: .
d_gene: TRBD2
CDR3nt: TGTGCCAGCAGTTTTCCACTAGCGGGAAGGCCTCGATGGTACAATGAGCAGTTCTTC
CDR3aa: CASSFPLAGRPRWYNEQFF

j_gene: TRBJ2-3
v_gene: TRBV27
abundance: .
d_gene: .
CDR3nt: TGTGCCAGCAGCCGACTACGGGGCACAGATACGCAGTATTTT
CDR3aa: CASSRLRGTDTQYF

j_gene: TRBJ2-7
v_gene: TRBV3-1
abundance: many
d_gene: TRBD1
CDR3nt: TGTGCCAGCAGCGAGGACAGGACCTACGAGCAGTACTTC
CDR3aa: CASSEDRTYEQYF

j_gene: TRBJ1-2
v_gene: TRBV29-1
abundance: few
d_gene: .
CDR3nt: TGCAGCGTTGAAGTGCCAGACACCTATGGCTACACCTTC
CDR3aa: CSVEVPDTYGYTF

j_gene: TRBJ2-7
v_gene: TRBV7-8
abundance: few
d_gene: TRBD2
CDR3nt: TGTGCCAGCCTGAAGAGTACTAGCGGGAGTTACGAGCAGTACTTC
CDR3aa: CASLKSTSGSYEQYF

j_gene: TRBJ1-1
v_gene: TRBV30
abundance: .
d_gene: .
CDR3nt: TGTGCCTGGAGTGCAGGGTTCGCTGAAGCTTTCTTT
CDR3aa: CAWSAGFAEAFF

j_gene: TRBJ2-7
v_gene: TRBV7-9
abundance: .
d_gene: .
CDR3nt: TGTGCCAGCAGCACAACCGGGGCCAGGACTTCCTACGAGCAGTACTTC
CDR3aa: CASSTTGARTSYEQYF

j_gene: TRBJ1-1
v_gene: TRBV11-2
abundance: many
d_gene: .
CDR3nt: TGTGCCAGCAGCTCACGCCCGTGGGACAACACTGAAGCTTTCTTT
CDR3aa: CASSSRPWDNTEAFF

j_gene: TRBJ2-1
v_gene: TRBV19
abundance: few
d_gene: TRBD2
CDR3nt: TGTGCCAGTAGTATAGTTGCGACTAGCGGGGGTCTCTCCTACAATGAGCAGTTCTTC
CDR3aa: CASSIVATSGGLSYNEQFF

j_gene: TRBJ1-2
v_gene: TRBV6-2/TRBV6-3
abundance: few
d_gene: .
CDR3nt: TGTGCCAGCAGTTACGATGGTTTTGGCTACACCTTC
CDR3aa: CASSYDGFGYTF

j_gene: TRBJ2-2
v_gene: TRBV3-1
abundance: few
d_gene: .
CDR3nt: TGTGCCAGCAGCCCCAGACTGAACACCGGGGAGCTGTTTTTT
CDR3aa: CASSPRLNTGELFF

j_gene: TRBJ1-3
v_gene: TRBV7-9
abundance: .
d_gene: .
CDR3nt: TGTGCCAGCACCCTAGGCAGCGGCTCTGGAAACACCATATATTTT
CDR3aa: CASTLGSGSGNTIYF

j_gene: TRBJ2-3
v_gene: TRBV5-4
abundance: few
d_gene: TRBD1
CDR3nt: TGTGCCAGCAGCTCTTCCGGGACAGGGCTTGGTTCTACGCAGTATTTT
CDR3aa: CASSSSGTGLGSTQYF

j_gene: TRBJ1-5
v_gene: TRBV4-1
abundance: .
d_gene: .
CDR3nt: TGCGCCAGCAGCCATAGGCCGAATGGAGGGAATCAGCCCCAGCATTTT
CDR3aa: CASSHRPNGGNQPQHF

j_gene: TRBJ1-6
v_gene: TRBV4-3
abundance: many
d_gene: TRBD1
CDR3nt: TGCGCCAGCAGCCAAGAAGACAGGGGGACAAATTCACCCCTCCACTTT
CDR3aa: CASSQEDRGTNSPLHF